What follows is one TCR beta chain and its context. The sample originates from a study of blood T cell repertoires in COVID-19. TCRdb's table, derived via immunoSEQ multiplex PCR, lists solely in-frame clones and lacks some. The sample includes roughly 74,000 clones, roughly 81% seen only once; the top ten take about 35%. Germline CDR1 is SGHAT and CDR2 is FQNNGV. The CDR3 spans 14 residues. Germline trimming cut 6 bases from V and 4 bases from J; bases unmatched to any gene: 4. The rearrangement joins TRBV11-2 to TRBJ2-2, with 8 bases aligning to TRBD1. The receptor comes from a man in his 70s with acute or convalescent COVID-19. Sequenced material: peripheral blood. DNA of the CDR3: TGTGCCAGCAGAAAACAGGGGGGCACCGGGGAGCTGTTTTTT. Translating gives CASRKQGGTGELFF.